The source of this T cell receptor beta chain is a study of Graves' ophthalmopathy and Graves' hyperthyroidism. Having ophthalmopathy, the donors showed moderate-to-severe activity, CAS ≥3 and NOSPECS ≥4, with disease lasting under 3 months. Exclusion covered patients with other autoimmune diseases or uncontrolled infections (as well as pregnancy or lactation). The PBMCs originated from approximately 10 ml of fresh peripheral blood. Per the germline V gene, CDR1 is SGHNT and CDR2 is YYREEE (reference sequence). Deletions cut 4 bases from V and 6 bases from J, with 11 bases between. This CDR3 region has 12 residues. Researchers took RNA transcripts and amplified TCR beta CDR3 regions from them. A first-round RT-PCR used HTBI primers, followed by a second-round multiplex PCR. Each CDR3 protein gets one entry after TCRdb re-called the multiplex PCR reads with MiXCR. The table has about 240,000 distinct CDR3 sequences, around 50% seen once.

The table lists this clonotype with a few counts. The sample was peripheral blood. The chain has TRBV5-4 and TRBJ2-7; D is unclear. This TCR came from an adult man with Graves' ophthalmopathy. The CDR3 is CASSLNRAEQYF. The CDR3 DNA sequence: TGTGCCAGCAGCCTTAACAGAGCCGAGCAGTACTTC.